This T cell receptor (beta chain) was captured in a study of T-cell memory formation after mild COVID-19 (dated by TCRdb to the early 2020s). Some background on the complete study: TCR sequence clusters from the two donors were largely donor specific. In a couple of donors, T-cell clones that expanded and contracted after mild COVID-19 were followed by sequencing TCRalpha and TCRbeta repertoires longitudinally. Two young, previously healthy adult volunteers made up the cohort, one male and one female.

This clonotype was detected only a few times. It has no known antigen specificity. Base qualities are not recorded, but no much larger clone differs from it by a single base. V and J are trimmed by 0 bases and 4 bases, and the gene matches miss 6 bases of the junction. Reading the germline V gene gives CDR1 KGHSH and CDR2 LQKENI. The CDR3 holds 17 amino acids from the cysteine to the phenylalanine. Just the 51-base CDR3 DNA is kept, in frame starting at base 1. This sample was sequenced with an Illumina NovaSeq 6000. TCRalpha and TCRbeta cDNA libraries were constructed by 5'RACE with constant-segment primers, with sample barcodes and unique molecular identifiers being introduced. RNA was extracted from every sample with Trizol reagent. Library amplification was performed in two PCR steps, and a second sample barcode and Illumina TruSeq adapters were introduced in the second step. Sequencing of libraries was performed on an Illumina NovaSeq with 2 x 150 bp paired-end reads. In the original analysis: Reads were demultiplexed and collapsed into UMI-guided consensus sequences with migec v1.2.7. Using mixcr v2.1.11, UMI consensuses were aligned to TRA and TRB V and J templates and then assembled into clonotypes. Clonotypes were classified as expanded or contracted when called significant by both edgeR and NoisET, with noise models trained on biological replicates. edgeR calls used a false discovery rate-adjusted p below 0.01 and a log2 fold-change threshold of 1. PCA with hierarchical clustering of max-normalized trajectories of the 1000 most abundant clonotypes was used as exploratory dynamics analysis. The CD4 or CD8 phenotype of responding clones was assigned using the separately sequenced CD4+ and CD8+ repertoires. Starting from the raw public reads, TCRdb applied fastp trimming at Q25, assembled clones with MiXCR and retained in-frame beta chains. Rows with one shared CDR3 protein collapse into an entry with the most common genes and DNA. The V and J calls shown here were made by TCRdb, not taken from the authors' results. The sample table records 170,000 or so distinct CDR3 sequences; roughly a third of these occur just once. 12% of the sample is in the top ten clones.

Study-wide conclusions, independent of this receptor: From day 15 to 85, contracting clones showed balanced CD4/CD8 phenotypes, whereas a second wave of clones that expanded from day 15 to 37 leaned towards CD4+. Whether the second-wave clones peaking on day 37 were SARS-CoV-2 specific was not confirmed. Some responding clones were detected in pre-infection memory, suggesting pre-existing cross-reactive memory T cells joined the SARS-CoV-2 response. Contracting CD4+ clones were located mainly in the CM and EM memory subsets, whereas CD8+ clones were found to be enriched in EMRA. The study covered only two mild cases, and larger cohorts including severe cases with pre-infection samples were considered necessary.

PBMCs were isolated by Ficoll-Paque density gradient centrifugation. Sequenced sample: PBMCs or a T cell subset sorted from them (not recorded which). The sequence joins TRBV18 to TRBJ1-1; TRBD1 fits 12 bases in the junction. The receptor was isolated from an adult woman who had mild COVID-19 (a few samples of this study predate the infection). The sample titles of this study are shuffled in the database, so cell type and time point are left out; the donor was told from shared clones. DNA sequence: TGTGCCAGCTCACCACCCGGGACAGGGGGCTCGGGCACTGAAGCTTTCTTT. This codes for CASSPPGTGGSGTEAFF. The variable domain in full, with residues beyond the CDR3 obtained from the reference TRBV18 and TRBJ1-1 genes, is NAGVMQNPRHLVRRRGQEARLRCSPMKGHSHVYWYRQLPEEGLKFMVYLQKENIIDESGMPKERFSAEFPKEGPSILRIQQVVRGDSAAYFCASSPPGTGGSGTEAFFGQGTRLTVV.